This T cell receptor beta chain was captured by sequencing in a study of T cells in Graves' hyperthyroidism and ophthalmopathy. Study-level results: Blood also carried most thyroid clonotypes expanded above 0.001.

This clonotype was recorded many times. Its antigen is as yet unknown. The TCR beta CDR3 regions underwent amplification using RNA transcripts as the source. TCR CDR3 regions were first amplified by RT-PCR with HTBI primers. TCRdb ran MiXCR on the multiplex PCR reads and lists one entry per CDR3 protein. This sample yields under 250,000 distinct CDR3 sequences, of which 24% are seen a single time; about a third belongs to the top ten. V dropped 4 bases and J dropped 7 bases, with 13 bases sitting between them. Germline values: CDR1 SNHLY, CDR2 FYNNEI. The CDR3 sequence is 13 residues long. Orbital computed tomography, thyroid ultrasound, serum thyroxine and TRAb, and clinical symptoms together informed the diagnoses.

The specimen was blood. The rearrangement links TRBV2 to TRBJ1-2; no clear D. This receptor was taken from a woman in her thirties or forties with Graves' ophthalmopathy. The CDR3 DNA sequence: TGTGCCAGCAGTGTTTTGAAGGGCGGTGGCTACACCTTC. Translation: CASSVLKGGGYTF.